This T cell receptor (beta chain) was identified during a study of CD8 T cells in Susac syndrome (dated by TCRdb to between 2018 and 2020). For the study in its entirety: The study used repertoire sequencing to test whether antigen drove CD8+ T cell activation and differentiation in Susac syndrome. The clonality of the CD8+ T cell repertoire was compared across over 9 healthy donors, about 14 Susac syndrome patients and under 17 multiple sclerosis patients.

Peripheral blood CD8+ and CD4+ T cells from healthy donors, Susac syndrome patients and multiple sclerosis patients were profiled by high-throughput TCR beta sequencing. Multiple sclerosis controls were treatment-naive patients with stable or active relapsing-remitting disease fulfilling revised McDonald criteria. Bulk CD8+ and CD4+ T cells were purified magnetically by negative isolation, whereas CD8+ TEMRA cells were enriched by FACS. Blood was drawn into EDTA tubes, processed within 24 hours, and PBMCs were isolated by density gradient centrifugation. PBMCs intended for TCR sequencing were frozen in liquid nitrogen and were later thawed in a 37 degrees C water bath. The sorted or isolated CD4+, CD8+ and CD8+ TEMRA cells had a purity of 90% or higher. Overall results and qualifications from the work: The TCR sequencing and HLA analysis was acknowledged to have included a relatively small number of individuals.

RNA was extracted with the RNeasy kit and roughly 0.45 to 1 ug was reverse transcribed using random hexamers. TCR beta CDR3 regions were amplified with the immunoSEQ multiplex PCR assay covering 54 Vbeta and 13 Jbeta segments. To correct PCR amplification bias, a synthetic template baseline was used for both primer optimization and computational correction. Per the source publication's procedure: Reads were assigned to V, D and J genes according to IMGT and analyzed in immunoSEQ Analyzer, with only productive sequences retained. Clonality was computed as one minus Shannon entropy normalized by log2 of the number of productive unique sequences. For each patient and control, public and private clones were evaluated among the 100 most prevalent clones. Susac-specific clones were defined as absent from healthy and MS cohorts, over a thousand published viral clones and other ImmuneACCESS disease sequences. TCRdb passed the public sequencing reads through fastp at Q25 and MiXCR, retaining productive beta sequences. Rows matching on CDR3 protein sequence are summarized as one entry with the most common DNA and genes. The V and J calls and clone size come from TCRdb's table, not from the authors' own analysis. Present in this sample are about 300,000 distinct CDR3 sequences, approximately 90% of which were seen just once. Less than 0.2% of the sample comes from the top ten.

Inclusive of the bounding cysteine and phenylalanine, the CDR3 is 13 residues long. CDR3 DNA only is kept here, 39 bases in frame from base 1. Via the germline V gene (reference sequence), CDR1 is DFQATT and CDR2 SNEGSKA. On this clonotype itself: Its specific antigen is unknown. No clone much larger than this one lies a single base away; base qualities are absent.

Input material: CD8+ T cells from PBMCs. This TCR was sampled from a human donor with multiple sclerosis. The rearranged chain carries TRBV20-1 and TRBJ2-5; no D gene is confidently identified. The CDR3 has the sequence CSFHPISEETQYF. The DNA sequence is TGCAGCTTCCATCCTATTTCCGAAGAGACCCAGTACTTC.